The 32 T cell receptor beta chains listed next were all sequenced from one sample in a study of blood T cell repertoires in COVID-19. Clones were read by immunoSEQ multiplex PCR, and TCRdb kept only the in-frame ones, dropping some. The sample holds roughly 250,000 clones, 75% to 95% seen once. The sample taken for sequencing was PBMCs or T cells enriched from blood (not recorded which). These TCRs come from a woman aged 18-29 years who had recovered from COVID-19.

This clone has only one observation. The chain employs TRBV19 and TRBJ1-4; perhaps TRBD1 as D (5 bases). V gave up 1 base and J gave up 0 bases, with 15 bases separating them. The CDR3 extends over 18 amino acids. Germline-derived CDR1 and CDR2 are LNHDA and SQIVND (reference sequence). CDR3 sequence: CASSIVWGPSPTNEKLFF. The CDR3 nucleotides are TGTGCCAGTAGTATAGTATGGGGCCCATCCCCAACTAATGAAAAACTGTTTTTT.

The gene calls are TRBV18 and TRBJ1-2, with 9 bases identical to TRBD1. After removal of 5 bases from V and 1 base from J, the junction contained 8 bases not matched to a gene. The CDR3 consists of 16 residues. CDR1 is KGHSH, CDR2 LQKENI, per germline. The chain's CDR3 is CASSGQRDRVNYGYTF. For the CDR3, the DNA is TGTGCCAGCTCAGGCCAGCGGGACAGGGTTAACTATGGCTACACCTTC.

The chain is built from TRBV27 and TRBJ2-1; tentatively, D is TRBD1 (5 bases). The CDR3 is 13 residues long. Germline V gives CDR1 MNHEY, CDR2 SMNVEV (reference sequence). V dropped 7 bases and J dropped 7 bases, with 14 bases sitting between them. CDR3 in DNA: TGTGCCAGCAACAGGACCCCACGGAATGAGCAGTTCTTC. Encoded protein: CASNRTPRNEQFF.

The chain couples TRBV27 to TRBJ1-2, with 7 bases matching TRBD1. CDR1 MNHEY and CDR2 SMNVEV come from the germline V gene (reference sequence). This CDR3 contains 12 residues. V lost 10 bases, J lost 3 bases, and 5 bases stayed unmatched. The CDR3 DNA sequence: TGTGCCACCTGGGGGACAGACTATGGCTACACCTTC. This sequence encodes CATWGTDYGYTF.

The rearrangement links TRBV5-1 to TRBJ1-4; TRBD1 matches at 9 bases. This CDR3 contains 14 residues. Germline V gene lookup returns CDR1 SGHRS and CDR2 YFSETQ. Trimming removed 7 bases from V and 8 bases from J; junction bases left unmatched: 9. For the CDR3, the DNA is TGCGCCAGCGCAGGTGGGACAGGGAGGGAAAAACTGTTTTTT. Translating gives CASAGGTGREKLFF.

This clone turned up a few times. The V gene is TRBV3-1 (or the pseudogene TRBV3-2), the J gene TRBJ2-7; 9 nucleotides agree with TRBD1. Germline CDR1 is LGHDT and CDR2 is YNNKEL (reference sequence). V was clipped by 2 bases and J by 3 bases; unmatched bases: 5. This CDR3 is 15 amino acids long. The CDR3 region is CASSQKGQGGYEQYF. The CDR3 DNA is TGTGCCAGCAGCCAAAAGGGACAGGGCGGCTACGAGCAGTACTTC.

The chain links TRBV23-1 to TRBJ1-3; D might be TRBD1 (5 bases). TRBV23-1 is designated an ORF whose function remains uncertain. The germline V and J ends were trimmed by 3 bases and 4 bases, with 10 bases remaining between them. The length of the CDR3 is 14 residues. The CDR3 bases are TGCGCCAGCAGTCACAGGGTGGCCGGAAACACCATATATTTT. Translation gives CASSHRVAGNTIYF.

A word on this clone: Distinct nucleotide sequences in the sample also encode this CDR3. The genes are TRBV7-9 and TRBJ1-1; 7 positions agree with TRBD1. From germline, CDR1 is SEHNR and CDR2 FQNEAQ (reference sequence). V was clipped by 5 bases and J by 0 bases; unmatched bases: 3. The CDR3 sequence is 14 residues long. CDR3 region: CASSLTGMNTEAFF. The DNA of the CDR3 is TGTGCCAGCAGCCTGACAGGGATGAACACTGAAGCTTTCTTT. Full variable domain (outside the CDR3, taken from reference TRBV7-9 and TRBJ1-1): DTGVSQNPRHKITKRGQNVTFRCDPISEHNRLYWYRQTLGQGPEFLTYFQNEAQLEKSRLLSDRFSAERPKGSFSTLEIQRTEQGDSAMYLCASSLTGMNTEAFFGQGTRLTVV.

The V and J genes are TRBV7-2 and TRBJ2-1; 9 nucleotides line up with TRBD2. CDR3 length: 17 amino acids. V lost 5 bases to trimming and J lost 0 bases; unmatched junction nucleotides: 8. Germline lookup yields CDR1 SGHTA and CDR2 FQGNSA. CDR3 bases: TGTGCCAGCAGCATGGTAGCGGGGGCCCTCTCCTACAATGAGCAGTTCTTC. Protein product: CASSMVAGALSYNEQFF. The whole variable domain, remainder taken from reference TRBV7-2 and TRBJ2-1, is GAGVSQSPSNKVTEKGKDVELRCDPISGHTALYWYRQSLGQGLEFLIYFQGNSAPDKSGLPSDRFSAERTGGSVSTLTIQRTQQEDSAVYLCASSMVAGALSYNEQFFGPGTRLTVL.

The chain has TRBV28 and TRBJ1-5; possible D gene TRBD1, 6 bases. The CDR3 is made up of 15 amino acids. CDR1 is MDHEN and CDR2 is SYDVKM in the germline V gene. V was clipped by 5 bases and J by 4 bases, with 15 bases between them. The CDR3 region is CASSLYPGENQPQHF. CDR3 sequence (DNA): TGTGCCAGCAGTCTCTACCCAGGGGAGAATCAGCCCCAGCATTTT.

V is TRBV5-1 and J is TRBJ2-3, with 7 nucleotides matching TRBD2. V lost 6 bases, J lost 0 bases, and 10 bases stayed unmatched. This CDR3 contains 16 residues. Germline CDR1 SGHRS, CDR2 YFSETQ. The CDR3 sequence: CASTGGGAVSTDTQYF. The CDR3 DNA sequence: TGCGCCAGCACCGGGGGAGGGGCTGTAAGCACAGATACGCAGTATTTT.

This chain uses TRBV3-1 (or the pseudogene TRBV3-2) with TRBJ2-7; 10 bases are a match to TRBD2. This CDR3 spans 15 amino acids. From germline, CDR1 is LGHDT and CDR2 YNNKEL (reference sequence). V gave up 4 bases and J gave up 0 bases; unmatched junction bases: 3. The CDR3 DNA reads TGTGCCAGCAGCCCAGCGGGAGGGGGCTCCTACGAGCAGTACTTC. Protein sequence: CASSPAGGGSYEQYF.

The chain carries TRBV18 and TRBJ2-4; 10 bases map to TRBD2. CDR1 is KGHSH and CDR2 is LQKENI in the germline V gene. The CDR3 spans 15 residues. V shed 2 bases, J shed 8 bases, and the junction held 6 bases outside the gene matches. The chain's CDR3 is CASSPASGRRDIQYF. The CDR3 nucleotides read TGTGCCAGCTCACCAGCTAGCGGGAGACGGGACATTCAGTACTTC. Filled out from reference TRBV18 and TRBJ2-4, the complete variable domain reads NAGVMQNPRHLVRRRGQEARLRCSPMKGHSHVYWYRQLPEEGLKFMVYLQKENIIDESGMPKERFSAEFPKEGPSILRIQQVVRGDSAAYFCASSPASGRRDIQYFGAGTRLSVL.

The chain has TRBV5-1 and TRBJ1-1, with 7 bases identical to TRBD1. The CDR3 is 16 amino acids. The V and J ends lost 4 bases and 0 bases, in that order; junction bases with no gene match: 9. Per germline, CDR1 SGHRS and CDR2 YFSETQ. In DNA form, the CDR3 reads TGCGCCAGCAGCCGCGGGACAGCAACTATGAACACTGAAGCTTTCTTT. Its protein is CASSRGTATMNTEAFF. Combining the CDR3 with reference TRBV5-1 and TRBJ1-1 gives the whole variable domain KAGVTQTPRYLIKTRGQQVTLSCSPISGHRSVSWYQQTPGQGLQFLFEYFSETQRNKGNFPGRFSGRQFSNSRSEMNVSTLELGDSALYLCASSRGTATMNTEAFFGQGTRLTVV.

This clone was seen a single time. The J gene is TRBJ1-1, the V gene TRBV9; D might be TRBD1 (6 bases). There are 12 residues in the CDR3. V was pared by 4 bases and J by 10 bases, with 14 bases between. Germline CDR1 and CDR2: SGDLS and YYNGEE. The CDR3 protein is CASSPRDTAAFF. In DNA form, the CDR3 reads TGTGCCAGCAGCCCCCGGGACACGGCAGCTTTCTTT. The whole variable domain, filled in from reference TRBV9 and TRBJ1-1, reads DSGVTQTPKHLITATGQRVTLRCSPRSGDLSVYWYQQSLDQGLQFLIQYYNGEERAKGNILERFSAQQFPDLHSELNLSSLELGDSALYFCASSPRDTAAFFGQGTRLTVV.

This chain joins TRBV3-1 (or the pseudogene TRBV3-2) and TRBJ2-1; D not resolved. In germline, CDR1 is LGHDT, CDR2 YNNKEL (reference sequence). Trimming removed 0 bases from V and 6 bases from J, with 3 bases in between. The CDR3 runs 12 residues. Written as DNA, the CDR3 is TGTGCCAGCAGCCAAGATCGCAATGAGCAGTTCTTC. As protein: CASSQDRNEQFF.

This chain joins TRBV5-1 and TRBJ1-5; D is possibly TRBD1 (5 bases). Deletions cut 0 bases from V and 0 bases from J, with 7 bases between. Germline values: CDR1 SGHRS, CDR2 YFSETQ. The length of the CDR3 is 15 residues. The CDR3 DNA is TGCGCCAGCAGCTTGGAGGGGTATAGCAATCAGCCCCAGCATTTT. This encodes CASSLEGYSNQPQHF.

The chain joins TRBV3-1 (or the pseudogene TRBV3-2) to TRBJ1-1; D possibly corresponds to TRBD1 (5 bases). The germline gives CDR1 LGHDT, CDR2 YNNKEL (reference sequence). The length of the CDR3 is 13 residues. V was cut by 3 bases and J by 4 bases, with 9 bases left in between. The CDR3 sequence: CASSHRGSTEAFF. The CDR3 nucleotides read TGTGCCAGCAGCCACCGGGGGAGCACTGAAGCTTTCTTT.

This chain links TRBV19 with TRBJ1-2; 9 bases are a match to TRBD1. Per germline, CDR1 LNHDA and CDR2 SQIVND (reference sequence). This CDR3 has 15 residues. V gave up 7 bases and J gave up 2 bases; unmatched junction bases: 8. CDR3: CASNYPGQGNYGYTF. CDR3 in DNA: TGTGCCAGTAACTACCCGGGACAGGGAAACTATGGCTACACCTTC.

The J gene is TRBJ1-6, the V gene TRBV9, with 9 positions matching TRBD1. The germline CDR1 and CDR2 sequences are SGDLS and YYNGEE. Trimming at V came to 0 bases and at J to 8 bases, leaving 3 bases not matched to a gene. CDR3 length: 15 residues. The CDR3 protein is CASSVADRGDSPLHF. The CDR3 DNA sequence: TGTGCCAGCAGCGTAGCGGACAGGGGTGATTCACCCCTCCACTTT. The whole variable domain, remainder taken from reference TRBV9 and TRBJ1-6, is DSGVTQTPKHLITATGQRVTLRCSPRSGDLSVYWYQQSLDQGLQFLIQYYNGEERAKGNILERFSAQQFPDLHSELNLSSLELGDSALYFCASSVADRGDSPLHFGNGTRLTVT.

The chain employs TRBV5-4 and TRBJ2-2, with 8 positions matching TRBD2. V lost 5 bases and J lost 7; bases outside the gene matches: 7. Germline assignment: CDR1 SGHNT and CDR2 YYREEE (reference sequence). The CDR3 has 14 amino acids. The CDR3 spells CASRRAGGVGELFF. The CDR3 DNA is TGTGCCAGCAGAAGGGCGGGGGGAGTCGGGGAGCTGTTTTTT.

The chain couples TRBV2 to TRBJ1-3; D is ambiguous. The germline V and J ends were trimmed by 7 bases and 0 bases, with 13 bases remaining between them. CDR3 length equals 15 residues. The V gene's germline CDR1 is SNHLY and CDR2 FYNNEI. This chain's CDR3 is CASMLIYNSGNTIYF. CDR3 bases: TGTGCCAGCATGTTAATATACAACTCTGGAAACACCATATATTTT.

The count of this clone is one. This sequence joins TRBV28 and TRBJ2-7, with 12 bases fitting TRBD2. Looked up from germline, CDR1 is MDHEN and CDR2 is SYDVKM. The CDR3 totals 15 residues. Trimming at V came to 3 bases and at J to 5 bases, leaving 5 bases not matched to a gene. The CDR3, as DNA: TGTGCCAGCAGTTTCGGACTAGCGGGAACCGACGAGCAGTACTTC. It codes for CASSFGLAGTDEQYF.

This chain joins TRBV29-1 and TRBJ2-7; perhaps TRBD1 as D (5 bases). Trimming removed 4 bases at V and 3 bases at J, with 10 bases between. The CDR3 has 12 residues. Germline-derived CDR1 and CDR2 are SQVTM and ANQGSEA. CDR3 in DNA: TGCAGCGTTGCAGACAGAAACTACGAGCAGTACTTC. Protein sequence: CSVADRNYEQYF.

In its sample, this clone was seen a few times. The gene calls are TRBV5-4 and TRBJ2-1, with TRBD2 matching 11 bases. The J segment lost 8 bases and the V segment lost 4 bases, leaving 14 bases of the junction unmatched. This CDR3 has 17 amino acids. Germline V lookup: CDR1 SGHNT, CDR2 YYREEE (reference sequence). DNA for the CDR3: TGTGCCAGCAGCAAAAGGGAGACTAGCGGGATTGGGTATGAGCAGTTCTTC. Its protein product is CASSKRETSGIGYEQFF.

This chain uses TRBV28 with TRBJ2-7, with 7 bases that match TRBD1. Germline V gene lookup returns CDR1 MDHEN and CDR2 SYDVKM. CDR3 length: 13 amino acids. The V gene end was trimmed by 6 bases and the J gene end by 2 bases; junction bases not matched to a gene: 4. In nucleotides, the CDR3 is TGTGCCAGCAGACCGGGACAGACCTACGAGCAGTACTTC. Its protein product is CASRPGQTYEQYF.

This sequence joins TRBV29-1 and TRBJ2-1, with D perhaps TRBD2 (5 bases). V lost 7 bases to trimming and J lost 8 bases, with 18 bases between them. CDR1 and CDR2 (germline): SQVTM, ANQGSEA. This CDR3 is 13 amino acids long. The CDR3 DNA follows: TGCAGCGCAGCGGAGCCCACCCGGGATGAGCAGTTCTTC. Its translation is CSAAEPTRDEQFF.

This chain links TRBV29-1 with TRBJ1-2; no clear D gene. V was pared by 6 bases and J by 6 bases, with 11 bases between. The CDR3 runs 11 residues. The V gene's germline CDR1 is SQVTM and CDR2 ANQGSEA. DNA of the CDR3: TGCAGCGTCCAGCACAGCCATGGCTACACCTTC. It translates to CSVQHSHGYTF.

The chain links TRBV19 to TRBJ1-2; 9 bases match TRBD1. The CDR3 extends over 14 amino acids. The trim removed 10 bases at V and 4 bases at J, leaving 10 bases unmatched. Per the germline V gene, CDR1 is LNHDA and CDR2 is SQIVND (reference sequence). This CDR3 reads CATVPGTGPYGYTF. CDR3 bases: TGTGCCACCGTGCCCGGGACAGGGCCCTATGGCTACACCTTC.

This clone was recorded only once. The chain couples TRBV18 to TRBJ2-7; 11 bases agree with TRBD2. V trimming: 3 bases; J trimming: 7 bases; junction bases outside the gene matches: 8. The CDR3 is 15 amino acids. Germline V gene data show CDR1 as KGHSH and CDR2 as LQKENI. The CDR3 is CASSPATSGEVEQYF. The CDR3 coding sequence is TGTGCCAGCTCACCCGCGACTAGCGGGGAGGTGGAGCAGTACTTC.

V is TRBV9 and J is TRBJ1-2, with TRBD1 as a possible D gene (5 bases). This CDR3 has 14 residues. The germline V gene has CDR1 SGDLS and CDR2 YYNGEE. Between the trimmed V and J ends, which lost 0 bases and 4 bases, there was a span of 10 bases. CDR3 sequence reads: CASSVAGAPYGYTF. CDR3 bases: TGTGCCAGCAGCGTAGCTGGGGCCCCCTATGGCTACACCTTC.

V is TRBV7-2 and J is TRBJ1-1, with no clear D. Trimming removed 1 base at V and 2 bases at J, with 8 bases between. Germline V CDR1 and CDR2: SGHTA, FQGNSA. The CDR3 length is 14 residues. The DNA of the CDR3 is TGTGCCAGCAGCTTAGAAGGCGGAAACACTGAAGCTTTCTTT. Its protein is CASSLEGGNTEAFF. The variable domain in full, completed from reference TRBV7-2 and TRBJ1-1, reads GAGVSQSPSNKVTEKGKDVELRCDPISGHTALYWYRQSLGQGLEFLIYFQGNSAPDKSGLPSDRFSAERTGGSVSTLTIQRTQQEDSAVYLCASSLEGGNTEAFFGQGTRLTVV.